The following is a TCR beta chain sequence with its context. V shed 5 bases and J 9 bases; nucleotides not matched to a gene: 4. The CDR3 contains 14 residues. The V gene's germline CDR1 is MNHNS and CDR2 SASEGT. Profiling relied on immunoSEQ multiplex PCR, and the TCRdb table lists in-frame clones only, not all of them. The sample consists of tens of thousands of clones, around nine tenths of them appearing once. The data originate from a study of T cell changes during pregnancy in multiple sclerosis. Material: CD4+ T cells from peripheral blood mononuclear cells, obtained before pregnancy. The chain links TRBV6-1 to TRBJ2-1, with TRBD2 matching over 13 bases. This clonotype was obtained from a female donor with multiple sclerosis, enrolled in a pregnancy study. The CDR3 reads CASSTRTSGGEQFF. The CDR3 DNA sequence: TGTGCCAGCAGTACCCGGACTAGCGGGGGTGAGCAGTTCTTC.